This T cell receptor (beta chain) originates from a study of cytomegalovirus exposure and HLA in healthy donors. CDR1 and CDR2 (germline): SGHNT, YYREEE (reference sequence). V was pared by 5 bases and J by 6 bases, with 19 bases between. The CDR3 runs 15 residues. In regard to this clone: Its antigen is unidentified.

Study-wide results and limits: Reportedly, diagnosis of cytomegalovirus status by the classifier showed high specificity and sensitivity.

Sequencing was performed with immunoSEQ multiplex PCR; in TCRdb, only in-frame clones are kept and a portion is missing. The sample consists of about 130,000 clones, 75% to 90% of them appearing once. This clonotype was sampled from a young woman in good health and CMV-seronegative. The gene calls are TRBV5-4 and TRBJ2-3; tentatively, D is TRBD2 (6 bases). Material for sequencing was PBMCs. CDR3 protein: CASSRPGTAVDTQYF. The CDR3 DNA is TGTGCCAGCAGTCGACCCGGGACTGCAGTCGATACGCAGTATTTT.